This TCR beta chain was identified in a study of T cell responses to AZD1222 COVID-19 vaccine. Findings of the study overall: When two AZD1222 doses had been given, Spike-specific TCR breadth and depth rose. Vaccine-associated CD4 TCRs spanned spike, dominant at 160-218 and 743-854.

As concerns this clone: What it recognizes is unknown.

This CDR3 is 16 amino acids long. The J segment lost 3 bases and the V segment lost 6 bases, leaving 9 bases of the junction unmatched. Germline V gene sequence: CDR1 ENHRY, CDR2 SYGVKD. The repertoire was sequenced with immunoSEQ multiplex PCR; TCRdb's copy has only in-frame clones and lacks some. The sample lists about 120,000 clones, less than 95% occurring once. This specimen was peripheral blood, taken on day 0 of MenACWY control vaccination. This rearrangement joins TRBV10-3 to TRBJ2-3; 10 bases map to TRBD2. This receptor was obtained from an adult in good health. This CDR3 reads CAISQRGGVGTDTQYF. For the CDR3, the DNA is TGTGCCATCAGCCAGCGGGGGGGCGTAGGGACAGATACGCAGTATTTT.